Listed below are T cell receptor beta chains from one sample, sequenced in a study of shared clonotypes between healthy human individuals. Clones were sequenced by immunoSEQ multiplex PCR, and TCRdb holds only the in-frame ones, with some missing. In the table there are about 92,000 clones, approximately 44% of which are singletons. Material for sequencing was PBMCs. All receptors come from a woman aged 40 to 55 in good health. Some clones in this sample may be carry-over from other donors' samples. CDR3s include the opening cysteine and the closing phenylalanine or tryptophan. Fields, in order: D gene, V gene, clone size, J gene, CDR3 DNA, CDR3 protein. The D gene is left open where the match is weak. Some rows mark clone size as missing; the rest say once, few, many or name a class of expanded clone.

.	TRBV18	once	TRBJ1-5	TGTGCCAGCTCACCTCGACAGGGCAATCAGCCCCAGCATTTT	CASSPRQGNQPQHF
.	TRBV10-3	.	TRBJ1-1	TGTGCCATCAGCGCGCCGGGACACTCGAACACTGAAGCTTTCTTT	CAISAPGHSNTEAFF
.	TRBV15	.	TRBJ2-1	TGTGCCACCAGCAGAGACCGGGGCGTTGAGCAGTTCTTC	CATSRDRGVEQFF
.	TRBV30	.	TRBJ1-1	TGCGCCTGGAGTAAGTATCGGAACACTGAAGCTTTCTTT	CAWSKYRNTEAFF
TRBD1	TRBV2	many	TRBJ1-1	TGTGCCAGCAGTAACGGACAGGGAGCGAACACTGAAGCTTTCTTT	CASSNGQGANTEAFF
.	TRBV5-1	medium-sized	TRBJ2-5	TGCGCCAGCAGCTCTGCGGGGGCGAAGGAGACCCAGTACTTC	CASSSAGAKETQYF
.	TRBV13	.	TRBJ2-1	TGTGCCAGCAGCTTAGCAGGGAAGGATGAGCAGTTCTTC	CASSLAGKDEQFF
TRBD2	TRBV30	.	TRBJ2-5	TGTGCCTGGCCATCACGGACTAGCGGGAGGTTCCCATCGAGGGACGAGACCCAGTACTTC	CAWPSRTSGRFPSRDETQYF
TRBD1	TRBV6-1	.	TRBJ2-7	TGTGCCAGCCGAACAGACAGGGGGCGGTACGAGCAGTACTTC	CASRTDRGRYEQYF
.	TRBV20-1	.	TRBJ2-7	TGCAGTGCTAGTCGCCGGGACGAGCAGTACTTC	CSASRRDEQYF
.	TRBV5-1	.	TRBJ1-3	TGCGCCAGCAGCTTGGATTCAGCATCTGGAAACACCATATATTTT	CASSLDSASGNTIYF
.	TRBV29-1	.	TRBJ2-3	TGCAGCGCCCTATACCCTCTAAGCACAGATACGCAGTATTTT	CSALYPLSTDTQYF
TRBD1	TRBV28	many	TRBJ1-2	TGTGCCAGCAGCCTGGGACAGGGGGCGGGAGGCTACACCTTC	CASSLGQGAGGYTF
.	TRBV30	many	TRBJ2-7	TGTGCCTGGAGTGTACCAGGGTCCTACGAGCAGTACTTC	CAWSVPGSYEQYF
.	TRBV7-9	.	TRBJ1-1	TGTGCCAGCAGCCGATTAGGGCAGGGTGACACTGAAGCTTTCTTT	CASSRLGQGDTEAFF
.	TRBV6-6	.	TRBJ1-5	TGTGCCAGCAGTAAAGAGGCCAATCAGCCCCAGCATTTT	CASSKEANQPQHF
.	TRBV10-2	.	TRBJ1-1	TGCGCCAGCAGCAATTCGGCGCGCTCGGAAGCTTTCTTT	CASSNSARSEAFF
.	TRBV29-1	.	TRBJ1-1	TGCAGCGTTGAGCGGCAGGGAGGGACTGAAGCTTTCTTT	CSVERQGGTEAFF
.	TRBV30	.	TRBJ1-1	TGTGCCTGGAAAAGACAGTCTGAAGCTTTCTTT	CAWKRQSEAFF
.	TRBV18	many	TRBJ2-3	TGTGCCAGCTCACCTCAAGGTGCTAGCACAGATACGCAGTATTTT	CASSPQGASTDTQYF
.	TRBV6-5	.	TRBJ1-3	TGTGCCAGCAGTTACGGAAACACCATATATTTT	CASSYGNTIYF
TRBD1	TRBV29-1	.	TRBJ2-1	TGCAGCGTTGAGACAGGGGAGCAGTTCTTC	CSVETGEQFF
.	TRBV19	few	TRBJ2-3	TGTGCCAGTAGTATGAGCGGCACAGATACGCAGTATTTT	CASSMSGTDTQYF
.	TRBV30	.	TRBJ2-6	TGTGCCTGGGGAGGGCCGTCTGGGGCCAACGTCCTGACTTTC	CAWGGPSGANVLTF
.	TRBV12-2	.	TRBJ1-4	TGTGCCTGCCAGACGAGGAATGAAAAACTGTTTTTT	CACQTRNEKLFF
.	TRBV4-2	.	TRBJ1-1	TGTGCCAGCAGCCAAGCCAGGAACACTGAAGCTTTCTTT	CASSQARNTEAFF
.	TRBV30	.	TRBJ2-7	TGTGCCTGGCGTGTCACAGCGTACGAGCAGTACTTC	CAWRVTAYEQYF
.	TRBV18	many	TRBJ2-1	TGTGCCAGCTCACCACCCATGGGGGGCAATGAGCAGTTCTTC	CASSPPMGGNEQFF
TRBD1	TRBV19	few	TRBJ1-2	TGTGCCAGTAGTATCCCTACAGGGGAAGTTGGCTACACCTTC	CASSIPTGEVGYTF
.	TRBV7-9	.	TRBJ2-7	TGTGCCAGCAGCTCCTGGGGCAGGGCGGTGGGGGAGCAGTACTTC	CASSSWGRAVGEQYF
TRBD1	TRBV9	once	TRBJ2-7	TGTGCCAGCAGCGCTTTAATCGGACAGGGAGAACAACAGTACTTC	CASSALIGQGEQQYF